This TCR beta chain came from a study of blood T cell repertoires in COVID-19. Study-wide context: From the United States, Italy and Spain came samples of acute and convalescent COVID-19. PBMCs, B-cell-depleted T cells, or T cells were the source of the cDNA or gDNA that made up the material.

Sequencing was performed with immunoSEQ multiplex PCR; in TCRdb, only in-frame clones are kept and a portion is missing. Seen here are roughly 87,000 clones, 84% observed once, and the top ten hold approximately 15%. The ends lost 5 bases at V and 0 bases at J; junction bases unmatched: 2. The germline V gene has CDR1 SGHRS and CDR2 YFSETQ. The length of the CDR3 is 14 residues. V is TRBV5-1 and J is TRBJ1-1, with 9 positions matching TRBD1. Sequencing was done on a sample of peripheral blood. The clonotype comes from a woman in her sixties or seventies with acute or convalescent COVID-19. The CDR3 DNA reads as TGCGCCAGCAGGGGGGACAGGGTGAACACTGAAGCTTTCTTT. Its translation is CASRGDRVNTEAFF.